This record looks at one T cell receptor (beta chain) sequence and its context. The CDR3 length is 12 residues. The V segment lost 5 bases and the J segment 4 bases; nucleotides outside the gene matches: 1. Germline V lookup: CDR1 SGHAT, CDR2 FQNNGV. This record belongs to a study of siplizumab effects on memory and regulatory T cells. The protocol was immunoSEQ multiplex PCR, while the TCRdb copy is restricted to in-frame clones and leaves out a portion. The table lists some 100,000 clones, around 95% of them singletons. The receptor comes from a human donor in good health. Material for sequencing was non-Treg CD4+ T cells sorted from blood. The chain employs TRBV11-2 and TRBJ1-2, with TRBD1 identical over 7 bases. The CDR3 bases are TGTGCCAGCAGCCGGGACAGCTATGGCTACACCTTC. Its protein product is CASSRDSYGYTF. Complete variable domain (other parts from reference TRBV11-2 and TRBJ1-2): EAGVAQSPRYKIIEKRQSVAFWCNPISGHATLYWYQQILGQGPKLLIQFQNNGVVDDSQLPKDRFSAERLKGVDSTLKIQPAKLEDSAVYLCASSRDSYGYTFGSGTRLTVV.